This TCR beta chain came from a study of PD-L1 blockade in urothelial cancer. For the study at large: Bladder-origin urothelial cancer in males described about 85% of the roughly 29 patients.

The CDR3 is made up of 15 amino acids. The ends lost 7 bases at V and 6 bases at J; junction bases unmatched: 7. Germline loops: CDR1 MNHEY, CDR2 SMNVEV (reference sequence). This sample's time point: pretreatment peripheral blood. All patients handed over anywhere from 1 to 8 samples, pretreatment and on-treatment. PCRs each included synthetic TCR analog templates spiked in. Method: immunoSEQ multiplex PCR; TCRdb's copy keeps in-frame clones and lacks some. Among 45,000 to 60,000 clones listed, about 81% were seen once. The origin of this receptor is a man aged 50 to 60 with urothelial cancer. This specimen was PBMCs, taken around atezolizumab (anti-PD-L1) treatment. The chain joins TRBV27 to TRBJ2-1, with 12 bases fitting TRBD2. The CDR3 bases are TGTGCCAGCACCCTATCTAGCGGGGGGGCCAATGAGCAGTTCTTC. It yields the protein CASTLSSGGANEQFF.